This T cell receptor beta chain appears in the sequencing data of a study of radiotherapy plus CTLA-4 blockade in lung cancer. Profiled with immunoSEQ multiplex PCR; TCRdb holds only in-frame clones, not every one. In the table there are approximately 97,000 clones, 83% of which are singletons. This clone has more than one count but fewer than ten. The trim removed 6 bases at V and 2 bases at J, leaving 6 bases unmatched. The CDR3 is made up of 14 amino acids. Per germline, CDR1 LNHDA and CDR2 SQIVND (reference sequence). The source material was peripheral blood, sampled from a patient treated with radiotherapy plus ipilimumab. This clonotype was obtained from a human donor with non-small cell lung cancer who had stable disease on radiotherapy plus ipilimumab. The genes are TRBV19 and TRBJ1-1; 7 bases fit TRBD1. The CDR3 protein is CASRRGQFNTEAFF. DNA of the CDR3: TGTGCCAGTAGGCGGGGACAGTTTAACACTGAAGCTTTCTTT.